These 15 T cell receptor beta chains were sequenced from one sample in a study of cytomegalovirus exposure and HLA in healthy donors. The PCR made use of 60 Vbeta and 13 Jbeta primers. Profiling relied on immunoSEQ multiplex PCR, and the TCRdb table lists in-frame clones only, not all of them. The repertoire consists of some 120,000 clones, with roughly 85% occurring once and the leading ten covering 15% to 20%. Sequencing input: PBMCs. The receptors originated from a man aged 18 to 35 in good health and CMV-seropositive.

The CDR3 reads CASSFAGTGATGELFF. CDR3 nucleotide sequence: TGTGCCAGCAGCTTCGCTGGGACAGGGGCCACCGGGGAGCTGTTTTTT. This sequence joins TRBV7-2 and TRBJ2-2; 10 bases fit TRBD1. The germline gives CDR1 SGHTA, CDR2 FQGNSA. The J segment lost 4 bases and the V segment lost 3 bases, leaving 5 bases of the junction unmatched. The CDR3 runs 16 residues.

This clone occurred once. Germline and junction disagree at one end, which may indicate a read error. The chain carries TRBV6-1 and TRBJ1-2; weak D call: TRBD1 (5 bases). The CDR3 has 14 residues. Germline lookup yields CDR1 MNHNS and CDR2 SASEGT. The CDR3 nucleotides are TGTGCCGGCAGGGATACTGGTCAGGGTTATGGCTACACCTTC. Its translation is CAGRDTGQGYGYTF.

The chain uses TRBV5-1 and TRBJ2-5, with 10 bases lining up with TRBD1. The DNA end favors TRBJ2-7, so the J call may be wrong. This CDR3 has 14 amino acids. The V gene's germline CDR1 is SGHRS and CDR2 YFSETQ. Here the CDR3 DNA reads TGCGCCAGCAGCTGGGGACAGGGGTTGCCCGAGCAGTACTTC. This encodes CASSWGQGLPEQYF.

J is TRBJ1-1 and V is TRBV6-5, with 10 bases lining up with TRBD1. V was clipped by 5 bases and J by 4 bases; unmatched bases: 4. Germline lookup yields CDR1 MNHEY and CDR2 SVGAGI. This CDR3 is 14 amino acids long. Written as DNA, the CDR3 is TGTGCCAGCAGTCCCTGGACAGGGGGCACTGAAGCTTTCTTT. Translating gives CASSPWTGGTEAFF.

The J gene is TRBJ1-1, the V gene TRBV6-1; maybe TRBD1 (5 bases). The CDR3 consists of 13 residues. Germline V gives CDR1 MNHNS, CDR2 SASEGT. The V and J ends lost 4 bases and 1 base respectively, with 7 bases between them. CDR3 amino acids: CASSGGENTEAFF. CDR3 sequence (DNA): TGTGCCAGCAGTGGGGGGGAGAACACTGAAGCTTTCTTT.

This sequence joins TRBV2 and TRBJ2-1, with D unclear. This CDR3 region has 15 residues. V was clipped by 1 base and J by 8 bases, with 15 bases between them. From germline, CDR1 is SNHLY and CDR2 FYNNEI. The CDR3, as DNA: TGTGCCAGCAGTGAAGACAGAGCCCGATCTGATGAGCAGTTCTTC. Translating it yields CASSEDRARSDEQFF. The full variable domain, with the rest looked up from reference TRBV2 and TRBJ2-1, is EPEVTQTPSHQVTQMGQEVILRCVPISNHLYFYWYRQILGQKVEFLVSFYNNEISEKSEIFDDQFSVERPDGSNFTLKIRSTKLEDSAMYFCASSEDRARSDEQFFGPGTRLTVL.

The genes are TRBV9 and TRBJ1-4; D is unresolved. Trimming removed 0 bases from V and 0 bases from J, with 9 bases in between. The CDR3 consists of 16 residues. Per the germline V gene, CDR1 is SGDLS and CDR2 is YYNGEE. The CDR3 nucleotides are TGTGCCAGCAGCGTAGGAACAACCTCAACTAATGAAAAACTGTTTTTT. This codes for CASSVGTTSTNEKLFF.

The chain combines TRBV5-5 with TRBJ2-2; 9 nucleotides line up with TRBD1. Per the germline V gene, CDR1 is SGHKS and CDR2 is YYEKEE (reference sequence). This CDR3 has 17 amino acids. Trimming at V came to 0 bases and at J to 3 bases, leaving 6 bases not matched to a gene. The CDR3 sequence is CASSLATGGSYTGELFF. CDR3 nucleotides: TGTGCCAGCAGCTTGGCGACAGGGGGATCGTACACCGGGGAGCTGTTTTTT.

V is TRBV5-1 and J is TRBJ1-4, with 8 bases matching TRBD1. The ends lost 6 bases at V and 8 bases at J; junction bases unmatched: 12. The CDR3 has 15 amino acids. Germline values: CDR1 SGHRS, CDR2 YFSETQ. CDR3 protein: CASTPSQGVGEKLFF. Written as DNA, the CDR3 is TGCGCCAGCACCCCCTCACAGGGGGTCGGGGAAAAACTGTTTTTT.

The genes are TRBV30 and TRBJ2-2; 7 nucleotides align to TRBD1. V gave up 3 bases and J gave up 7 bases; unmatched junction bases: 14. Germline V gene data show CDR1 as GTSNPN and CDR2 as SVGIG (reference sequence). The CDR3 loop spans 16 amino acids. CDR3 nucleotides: TGTGCCTGGAGCCCTTTGGGACAGCTTGGCTTCGGGGAGCTGTTTTTT. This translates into CAWSPLGQLGFGELFF.

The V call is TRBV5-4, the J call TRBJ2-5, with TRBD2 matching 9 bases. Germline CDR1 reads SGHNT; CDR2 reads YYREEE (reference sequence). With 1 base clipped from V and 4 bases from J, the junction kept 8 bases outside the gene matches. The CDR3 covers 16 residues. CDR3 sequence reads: CASSLTIAGDRETQYF. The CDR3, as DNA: TGTGCCAGCAGCTTGACAATAGCGGGGGATAGAGAGACCCAGTACTTC.

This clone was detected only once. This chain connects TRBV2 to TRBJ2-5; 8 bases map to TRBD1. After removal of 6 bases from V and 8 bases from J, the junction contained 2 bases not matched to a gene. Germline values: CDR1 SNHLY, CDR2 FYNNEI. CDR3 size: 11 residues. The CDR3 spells CASRGQGTQYF. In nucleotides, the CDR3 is TGTGCCAGCAGAGGACAGGGTACCCAGTACTTC.

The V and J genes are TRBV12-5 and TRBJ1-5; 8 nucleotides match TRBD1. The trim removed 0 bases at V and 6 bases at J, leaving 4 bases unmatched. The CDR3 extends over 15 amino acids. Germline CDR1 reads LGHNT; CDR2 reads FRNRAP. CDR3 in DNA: TGTGCTAGTGGTTTGGTAGTCACAGGGGGTCAGCCCCAGCATTTT. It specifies CASGLVVTGGQPQHF.

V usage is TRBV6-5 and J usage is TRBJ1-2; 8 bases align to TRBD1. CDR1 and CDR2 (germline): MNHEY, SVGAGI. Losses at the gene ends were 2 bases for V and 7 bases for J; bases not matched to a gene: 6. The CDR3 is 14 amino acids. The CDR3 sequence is CASSYTGQGGGYTF. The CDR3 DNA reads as TGTGCCAGCAGTTACACCGGACAGGGAGGTGGCTACACCTTC.

CDR3 nucleotides: TGTGCCAGCAGTTACTCCGGACAGATCCTAGCCTACGAGCAGTACTTC. It specifies CASSYSGQILAYEQYF. This chain links TRBV6-5 with TRBJ2-7; D is perhaps TRBD1 (6 bases). V lost 0 bases and J 2 bases, leaving 14 bases between the germline ends. CDR1 MNHEY and CDR2 SVGAGI come from the germline V gene. CDR3 length equals 16 residues.